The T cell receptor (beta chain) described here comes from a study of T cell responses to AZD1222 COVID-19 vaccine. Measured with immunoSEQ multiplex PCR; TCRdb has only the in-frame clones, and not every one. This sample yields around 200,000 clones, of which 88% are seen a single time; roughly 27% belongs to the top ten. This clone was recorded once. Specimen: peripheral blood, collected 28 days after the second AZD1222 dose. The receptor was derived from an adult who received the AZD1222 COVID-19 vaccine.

The CDR3 DNA reads TGTGCCAGCAGTCCCACGGTCGATGAGCAGTTCTTC. Translating it yields CASSPTVDEQFF. The chain combines TRBV12-3 or TRBV12-4 with TRBJ2-1, with unresolved D. Trimming took off 5 bases at V and 8 bases at J, with 10 bases between the two ends. The length of the CDR3 is 12 residues.